This T cell receptor beta chain was captured in a study of T cell clonality in common variable immunodeficiency. Assay: immunoSEQ multiplex PCR; the TCRdb copy retains only in-frame clones and omits some. This sample carries 30,000 to 40,000 clones, none of them present only once. This clone showed up many times. The sequence came from a person aged 18 to 75 in good health. What was sequenced was peripheral blood mononuclear cells.

The CDR3 loop reads CASSIRPGLAGLGELFF. The covered CDR3 bases are TGTGCCAGTAGTATCAGACCGGGACTAGCGGGACTCGGGGAG. The genes are TRBV19 and TRBJ2-2; 13 bases are a match to TRBD2. The read terminates 3 residues before the CDR3 end, so the remaining end is supplied by the germline J gene. V was pared by 3 bases and J by 7 bases, with 8 bases of the junction left unmatched. CDR3 length: 17 residues. CDR1 and CDR2 (germline): LNHDA, SQIVND (reference sequence).